This T cell receptor beta chain was found in a study of identical twins. This CDR3 spans 15 amino acids. Germline assignment: CDR1 ENHRY and CDR2 SYGVKD. V gave up 3 bases and J gave up 2 bases; unmatched junction bases: 3. Only a few counts were recorded for this clonotype. It was template switching that added a universal primer site, and there were unique molecular identifiers on the cDNA. TCRdb processed the 5' RACE reads anew with MiXCR; each CDR3 protein has one entry. The sample lists 1.5 million to 2 million distinct CDR3 sequences; roughly 35% were seen once. This chain joins TRBV10-3 and TRBJ2-7; 11 nucleotides agree with TRBD2. This receptor was taken from a newborn girl in good health. The sample comprised cord blood. The CDR3 region is CAISDSSGGPYEQYF. CDR3 in DNA: TGTGCCATCAGTGACTCTAGCGGGGGGCCCTACGAGCAGTACTTC.